This T cell receptor beta chain was profiled in a study of spatial heterogeneity in lung cancer. Study in general: Detection of beta-chain sequences consistently exceeded that of alpha-chain sequences.

Comment on this clonotype: The antigen is not known. As an off-target read in a library built for alpha chains, this beta chain has a frequency of little significance.

Findings of the study overall: Counts that tracked tumor mutation counts were those of expanded intratumoral alpha and beta TCRs. Coverage of tumor T cells was estimated at around 7.7% for alpha chains and 13% to 15% for beta chains. The study found that ubiquitous and regional expanded TCR counts tracked ubiquitous and regional nonsynonymous mutations, respectively.

One entry per CDR3 protein results from TCRdb running MiXCR on the 5' RACE reads. The top ten hold about 4.2% of the sample, which has roughly 8,000 distinct CDR3 sequences, under 10% seen once. Time point denoted: sample taken at primary tumor resection. From tumor, nontumor lung or frozen PBMC, whole RNA was taken unsorted for sequencing. Trimming removed 7 bases from V and 3 bases from J, with 7 bases in between. The germline CDR1 and CDR2 sequences are MDHEN and SYDVKM. The CDR3 has 12 residues. The material sequenced was lung tumor tissue, taken at surgery. This rearrangement joins TRBV28 to TRBJ1-5; no firm D call. The TCR sequence derives from a male donor with early-stage non-small cell lung cancer. This CDR3 is CASTLVNQPQHF. As DNA, the CDR3 is TGTGCCAGCACCTTGGTCAATCAGCCCCAGCATTTT.